What follows is one T cell receptor (beta chain) and its context. Its antigen is still unknown. This entry belongs to a study of CD8+ T cells in alopecia areata. Study in general: Treated patients were given 5 to 10 mg oral tofacitinib twice daily. Tofacitinib exposure lasted 6 to 18 months, followed by 6 months off drug.

The study team obtained lesional scalp punch biopsies and peripheral blood from alopecia areata patients. Reverse transcribed after extraction, RNA yielded cDNA as the sequencing template. The method was immunoSEQ multiplex PCR; TCRdb's version includes in-frame clones alone and lacks a portion of them. The sample shows about 130,000 clones, roughly three fifths of them seen only once. General observations from the study: Affected lesional scalp, above all in alopecia totalis/universalis, was more clonal than normal scalp.

The source was CD4+ T cells sorted from blood, collected at week 0. The receptor comes from a human donor with alopecia areata.

The chain's CDR3 is CASSLEPLDEQYF. CDR3 in DNA: TGCGCCAGCAGCTTGGAACCCCTGGACGAGCAGTACTTC. V gene TRBV5-1 combines with J gene TRBJ2-7; the D is unclear. This CDR3 is built from 13 residues. Trimming left V 0 bases short and J 5 bases short, with 9 bases between. Germline CDR1 SGHRS, CDR2 YFSETQ.